The rows below give T cell receptor beta chains drawn from one sample of a study of neurological immune-mediated disorders. In TCRdb, the 5' RACE reads were re-called with MiXCR into one record per CDR3 protein. There are about 66,000 distinct CDR3 sequences in the sample; roughly 3.9% occur only once, and 1% to 1.5% lies in the top ten. The sample taken for sequencing was PBMCs. The source is a man under 40 with multiple sclerosis. Each CDR3 is given with its conserved first and last residue.

CDR3aa: CASSSVASGGNQPQHF
v_gene: TRBV5-5
j_gene: TRBJ1-5
len: 16

CDR3aa: CASSLAPSADTQYF
v_gene: TRBV7-2
j_gene: TRBJ2-3
len: 14

CDR3aa: CSARETGGPSYEQYF
v_gene: TRBV20-1
j_gene: TRBJ2-7
len: 15

CDR3aa: CASSSYSGHSYEQYF
v_gene: TRBV5-1
j_gene: TRBJ2-7
len: 15

CDR3aa: CSARAGVDTDTQYF
v_gene: TRBV20-1
j_gene: TRBJ2-3
len: 14

CDR3aa: CASGSGQGNTEAFF
v_gene: TRBV12-3/TRBV12-4
j_gene: TRBJ1-1
len: 14

CDR3aa: CSVVWGMGTEAFF
v_gene: TRBV29-1
j_gene: TRBJ1-1
len: 13

CDR3aa: CASSVSGLVGGTDTQYF
v_gene: TRBV9
j_gene: TRBJ2-3
len: 17

CDR3aa: CASSLRGTGNYGYTF
v_gene: TRBV6-5
j_gene: TRBJ1-2
len: 15

CDR3aa: CASSKDRGHEQFF
v_gene: TRBV5-6
j_gene: TRBJ2-1
len: 13

CDR3aa: CASSRGDSMNTEAFF
v_gene: TRBV18
j_gene: TRBJ1-1
len: 15

CDR3aa: CASSLSLRRDTEAFF
v_gene: TRBV5-1
j_gene: TRBJ1-1
len: 15

CDR3aa: CSGKRQGAYEQYF
v_gene: TRBV20-1
j_gene: TRBJ2-7
len: 13

CDR3aa: CSATTDSYEQYF
v_gene: TRBV20-1
j_gene: TRBJ2-7
len: 12

CDR3aa: CATSGRDRGQGEAFF
v_gene: TRBV15
j_gene: TRBJ1-1
len: 15

CDR3aa: CSARDGDRGDNTGELFF
v_gene: TRBV20-1
j_gene: TRBJ2-2
len: 17

CDR3aa: CASSFLQWQETQYF
v_gene: TRBV11-2
j_gene: TRBJ2-5
len: 14

CDR3aa: CASLLDNQETQYF
v_gene: TRBV12-3/TRBV12-4
j_gene: TRBJ2-5
len: 13

CDR3aa: CASSPGLAGEIQYF
v_gene: TRBV7-2
j_gene: TRBJ2-4
len: 14

CDR3aa: CASSLRGTGIIEQYF
v_gene: TRBV13
j_gene: TRBJ2-7
len: 15

CDR3aa: CASSQVLAGGWANEKLFF
v_gene: TRBV3-1
j_gene: TRBJ1-4
len: 18

CDR3aa: CASSLAWRDEQFF
v_gene: TRBV5-1
j_gene: TRBJ2-1
len: 13

CDR3aa: CASTTQGQPQNF
v_gene: TRBV5-6
j_gene: TRBJ1-5
len: 12

CDR3aa: CASSLGLAGPYEQYF
v_gene: TRBV5-1
j_gene: TRBJ2-7
len: 15

CDR3aa: CASSPGWGENTEAFF
v_gene: TRBV5-1
j_gene: TRBJ1-1
len: 15

CDR3aa: CASSFWGVGSETQYF
v_gene: TRBV7-9
j_gene: TRBJ2-5
len: 15

CDR3aa: CASSPGEYSGNTIYF
v_gene: TRBV18
j_gene: TRBJ1-3
len: 15

CDR3aa: CSARDSKVLYGYTF
v_gene: TRBV20-1
j_gene: TRBJ1-2
len: 14

CDR3aa: CASSRDVAGYGYTF
v_gene: TRBV27
j_gene: TRBJ1-2
len: 14

CDR3aa: CAWSVLPPYEQYF
v_gene: TRBV30
j_gene: TRBJ2-7
len: 13

CDR3aa: CASSSTGNEKLFF
v_gene: TRBV5-1
j_gene: TRBJ1-4
len: 13

CDR3aa: CASSLTSLDTQYF
v_gene: TRBV7-3
j_gene: TRBJ2-3
len: 13